This T cell receptor (beta chain) was sequenced in a study of blood T cell repertoires in COVID-19. Assay: immunoSEQ multiplex PCR; the TCRdb copy retains only in-frame clones and omits some. Altogether about 240,000 clones are present, 87% being singletons, with the ten largest covering around 7.8%. V was cut by 4 bases and J by 4 bases, with 4 bases left in between. The CDR3 contains 12 residues. Germline CDR1 and CDR2: LNHNV and YYDKDF (reference sequence). Material for sequencing was peripheral blood. The chain employs TRBV15 and TRBJ1-4; D gene ambiguous. This TCR was recovered from a man aged 55 to 70 who had recovered from COVID-19. CDR3 region: CATSNSNEKLFF. The DNA of the CDR3 is TGTGCCACCAGCAATAGTAATGAAAAACTGTTTTTT. Filled out from reference TRBV15 and TRBJ1-4, the complete variable domain reads DAMVIQNPRYQVTQFGKPVTLSCSQTLNHNVMYWYQQKSSQAPKLLFHYYDKDFNNEADTPDNFQSRRPNTSFCFLDIRSPGLGDTAMYLCATSNSNEKLFFGSGTQLSVL.